This T cell receptor (beta chain) was documented in a study of CD8 T cell repertoires and HIV-1 epitope variants. Turning to the study itself: Each of Twenty-five Gag and Nef epitope peptides stimulated a separate culture. Controls included no peptide, Ebola AY9 epitope, and a CMV, EBV, flu pool. Epitopes were three Gag families plus Nef HW9 and YT9.

Germline V gene sequence: CDR1 SGHTA, CDR2 FQGNSA. V lost 4 bases and J lost 4; bases outside the gene matches: 12. The CDR3 is 16 amino acids. For this clone: Its antigen is undetermined.

Assay used: immunoSEQ multiplex PCR; TCRdb lists only in-frame clones, some missing. Of roughly 4,000 clones listed, around 70% are singletons. This receptor was identified in a male donor with HIV. This chain joins TRBV7-2 and TRBJ2-7, with TRBD1 matching 8 bases. Material: cultured CD8+ T cells derived from PBMCs. CDR3 residues: CASSWQSTRGLYEQYF. The CDR3 nucleotides read TGTGCCAGCAGCTGGCAGTCGACCAGGGGGCTATACGAGCAGTACTTC.